This T cell receptor (beta chain) was identified during a study of multiple sclerosis patients with progressive multifocal leukoencephalopathy. Study findings and constraints: PML-onset expanded TRB clones were detectable before and during natalizumab therapy. At PML onset, no shared TRBV or TRBJ gene usage was seen.

Profiling relied on immunoSEQ multiplex PCR, and the TCRdb table lists in-frame clones only, not all of them. The sample lists tens of thousands of clones, about nine tenths occurring once. Time point described: 6 months of natalizumab therapy. Prior interferon beta treatment was universal, and the PML patients were all female. A note on this clone: Its target is unknown.

Germline V gene data show CDR1 as MGHDK and CDR2 as SYGVNS. V lost 1 base and J lost 0; bases outside the gene matches: 12. CDR3 length: 18 amino acids. The chain carries TRBV25-1 and TRBJ2-7; 7 nucleotides line up with TRBD2. The clonotype comes from a human donor with multiple sclerosis. Specimen: PBMCs, collected from a patient treated with natalizumab. CDR3 nucleotides: TGTGCCAGCAGTGAATCTTCCTGGGGAGGGGCCTCCTCCTACGAGCAGTACTTC. This encodes CASSESSWGGASSYEQYF.